This T cell receptor beta chain originates from a study of siplizumab effects on memory and regulatory T cells. Note on this clone: Its matching antigen is unknown.

Clones were sequenced by immunoSEQ multiplex PCR, and TCRdb holds only the in-frame ones, with some missing. In the table there are some 53,000 clones, 95% to 97% of which are singletons. Study findings and constraints: On average, 68.8% of mappable alloreactive CD4+ clones were Treg-derived under siplizumab, against 25% to 30% in controls. Naive T cell populations appeared to exhibit greater diversity than memory cells and appeared to be major alloresponse contributors.

Sequenced: naive CD4+ T cells sorted from blood. The TCR was taken from a human donor in good health.

CDR3 nucleotide sequence: TGCGCCAGCAGCTTGGCCTCGTCAGGGCCCGGGGACAATGAGCAGTTCTTC. It encodes CASSLASSGPGDNEQFF. The chain recombines TRBV5-1 with TRBJ2-1, with D possibly called TRBD1 or TRBD2 (5 bases each). The V end was cut by 0 bases, the J end by 5 bases, with 18 bases between. CDR1 is SGHRS and CDR2 is YFSETQ in the germline V gene. CDR3 length: 17 amino acids.